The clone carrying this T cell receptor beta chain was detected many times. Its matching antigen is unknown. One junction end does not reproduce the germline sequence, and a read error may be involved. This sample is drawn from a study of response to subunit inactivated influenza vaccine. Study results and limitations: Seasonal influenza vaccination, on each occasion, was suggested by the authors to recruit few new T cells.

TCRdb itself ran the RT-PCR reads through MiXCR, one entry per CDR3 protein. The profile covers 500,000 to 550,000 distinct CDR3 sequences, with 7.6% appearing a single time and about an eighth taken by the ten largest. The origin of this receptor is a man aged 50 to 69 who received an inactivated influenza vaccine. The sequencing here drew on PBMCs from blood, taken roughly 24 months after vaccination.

DNA of the CDR3: TGCGCCACCAGCTGGGACTCCAGATACAATGAGCAGTTCTTC. Translated: CATSWDSRYNEQFF. The gene calls are TRBV5-1 and TRBJ2-1; tentatively, D is TRBD2 (6 bases). The V gene's germline CDR1 is SGHRS and CDR2 YFSETQ. The CDR3 runs 14 residues.